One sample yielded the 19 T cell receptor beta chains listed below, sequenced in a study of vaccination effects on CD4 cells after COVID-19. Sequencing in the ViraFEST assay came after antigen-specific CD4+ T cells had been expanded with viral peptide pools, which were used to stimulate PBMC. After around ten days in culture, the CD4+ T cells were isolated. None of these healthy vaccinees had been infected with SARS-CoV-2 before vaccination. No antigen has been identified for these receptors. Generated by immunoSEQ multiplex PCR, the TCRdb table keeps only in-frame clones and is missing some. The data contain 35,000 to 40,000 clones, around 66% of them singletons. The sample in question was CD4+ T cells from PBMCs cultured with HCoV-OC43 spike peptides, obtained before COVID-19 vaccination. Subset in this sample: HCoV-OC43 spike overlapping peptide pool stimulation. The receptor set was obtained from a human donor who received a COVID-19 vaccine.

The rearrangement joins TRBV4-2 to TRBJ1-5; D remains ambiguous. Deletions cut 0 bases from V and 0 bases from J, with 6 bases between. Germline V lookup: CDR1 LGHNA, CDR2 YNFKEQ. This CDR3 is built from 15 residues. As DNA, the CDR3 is TGTGCCAGCAGCCAAGATTTGCGTAGCAATCAGCCCCAGCATTTT. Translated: CASSQDLRSNQPQHF.

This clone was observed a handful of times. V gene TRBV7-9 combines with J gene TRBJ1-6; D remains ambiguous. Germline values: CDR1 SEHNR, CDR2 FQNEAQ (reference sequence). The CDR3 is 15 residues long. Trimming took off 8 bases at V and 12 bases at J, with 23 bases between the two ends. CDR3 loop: CASGASRSEEVPLHF. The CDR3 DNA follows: TGTGCCAGCGGAGCCTCCAGGTCGGAGGAGGTACCCCTCCACTTT.

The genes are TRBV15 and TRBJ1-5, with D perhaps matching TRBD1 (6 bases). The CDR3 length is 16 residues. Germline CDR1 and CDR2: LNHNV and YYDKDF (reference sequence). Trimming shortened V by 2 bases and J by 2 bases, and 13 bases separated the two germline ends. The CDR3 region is CATSRQAGVGNQPQHF. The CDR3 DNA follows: TGTGCCACCAGCAGACAGGCAGGGGTTGGCAATCAGCCCCAGCATTTT. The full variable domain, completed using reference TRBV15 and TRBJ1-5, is DAMVIQNPRYQVTQFGKPVTLSCSQTLNHNVMYWYQQKSSQAPKLLFHYYDKDFNNEADTPDNFQSRRPNTSFCFLDIRSPGLGDTAMYLCATSRQAGVGNQPQHFGDGTRLSIL.

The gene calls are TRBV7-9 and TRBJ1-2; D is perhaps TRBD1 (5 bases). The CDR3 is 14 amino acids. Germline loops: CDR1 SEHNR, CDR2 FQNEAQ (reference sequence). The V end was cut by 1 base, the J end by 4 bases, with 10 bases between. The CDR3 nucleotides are TGTGCCAGCAGCTTAGACCAGGGCCCCTATGGCTACACCTTC. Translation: CASSLDQGPYGYTF.

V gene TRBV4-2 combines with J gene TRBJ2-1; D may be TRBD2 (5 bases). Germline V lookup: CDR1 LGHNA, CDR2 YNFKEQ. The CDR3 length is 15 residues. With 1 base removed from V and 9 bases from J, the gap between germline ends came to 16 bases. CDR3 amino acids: CASSQGGPGSGEQFF. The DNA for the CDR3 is TGTGCCAGCAGCCAAGGCGGCCCGGGAAGTGGTGAGCAGTTCTTC.

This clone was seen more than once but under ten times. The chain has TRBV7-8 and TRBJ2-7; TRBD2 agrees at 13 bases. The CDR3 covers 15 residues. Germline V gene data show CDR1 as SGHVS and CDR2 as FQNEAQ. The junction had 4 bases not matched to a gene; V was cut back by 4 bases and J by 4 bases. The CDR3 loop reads CASSYGTSGMYEQYF. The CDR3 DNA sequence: TGTGCCAGCAGCTACGGGACTAGCGGGATGTACGAGCAGTACTTC.

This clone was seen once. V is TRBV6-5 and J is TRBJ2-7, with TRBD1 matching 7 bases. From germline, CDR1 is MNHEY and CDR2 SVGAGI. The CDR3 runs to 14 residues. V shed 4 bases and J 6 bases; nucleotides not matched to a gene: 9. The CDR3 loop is CASSSRQGRREQYF. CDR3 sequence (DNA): TGTGCCAGCAGTTCACGACAGGGAAGACGCGAGCAGTACTTC.

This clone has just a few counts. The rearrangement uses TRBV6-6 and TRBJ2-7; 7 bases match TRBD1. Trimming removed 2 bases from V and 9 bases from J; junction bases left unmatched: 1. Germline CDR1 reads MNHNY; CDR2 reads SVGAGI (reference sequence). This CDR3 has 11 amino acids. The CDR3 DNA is TGTGCCAGCAGTTACCGGGACAGGCAGTACTTC. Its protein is CASSYRDRQYF.

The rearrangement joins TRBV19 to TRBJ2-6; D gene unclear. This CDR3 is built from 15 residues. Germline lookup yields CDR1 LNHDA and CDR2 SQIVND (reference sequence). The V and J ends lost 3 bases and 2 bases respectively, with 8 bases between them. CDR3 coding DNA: TGTGCCAGTAGTATTTCAGGAACTGGGGCCAACGTCCTGACTTTC. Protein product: CASSISGTGANVLTF.

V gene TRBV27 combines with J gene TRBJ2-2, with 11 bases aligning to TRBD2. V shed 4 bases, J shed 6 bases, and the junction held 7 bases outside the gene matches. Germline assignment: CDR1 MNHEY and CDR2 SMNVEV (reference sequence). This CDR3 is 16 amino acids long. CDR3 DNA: TGTGCCAGCAGTTCATCTAGCGGGAGGTTTTCCGGGGAGCTGTTTTTT. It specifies CASSSSSGRFSGELFF.

Here the CDR3 DNA reads TGTGCCAGCAGTGAAGGGGGGGCGGGTGGCGAGACCCAGTACTTC. This encodes CASSEGGAGGETQYF. The genes are TRBV6-1 and TRBJ2-5; either TRBD1 or TRBD2 may supply D (6 bases each). The CDR3 length is 15 residues. Germline values: CDR1 MNHNS, CDR2 SASEGT. Between the trimmed V and J ends, which lost 1 base and 5 bases, there was a span of 14 bases.

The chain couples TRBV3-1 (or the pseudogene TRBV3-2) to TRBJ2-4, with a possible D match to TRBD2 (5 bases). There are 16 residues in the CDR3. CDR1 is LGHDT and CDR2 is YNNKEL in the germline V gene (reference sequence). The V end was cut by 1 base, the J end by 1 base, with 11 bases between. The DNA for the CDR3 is TGTGCCAGCAGCCAAGCCCGGACGGGGGCCAAAAACATTCAGTACTTC. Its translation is CASSQARTGAKNIQYF.

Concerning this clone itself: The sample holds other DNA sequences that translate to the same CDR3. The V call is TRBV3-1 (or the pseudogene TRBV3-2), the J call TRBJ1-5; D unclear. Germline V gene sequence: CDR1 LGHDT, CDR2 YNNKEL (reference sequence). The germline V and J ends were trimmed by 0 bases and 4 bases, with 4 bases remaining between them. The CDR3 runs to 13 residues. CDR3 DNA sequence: TGTGCCAGCAGCCAAGACCGAAATCAGCCCCAGCATTTT. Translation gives CASSQDRNQPQHF.

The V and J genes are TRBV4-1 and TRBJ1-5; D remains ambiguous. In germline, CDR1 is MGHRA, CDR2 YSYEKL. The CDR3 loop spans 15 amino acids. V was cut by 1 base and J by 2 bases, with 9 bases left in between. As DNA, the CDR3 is TGCGCCAGCAGCCAAGTAGGCAGACGCAATCAGCCCCAGCATTTT. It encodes CASSQVGRRNQPQHF.

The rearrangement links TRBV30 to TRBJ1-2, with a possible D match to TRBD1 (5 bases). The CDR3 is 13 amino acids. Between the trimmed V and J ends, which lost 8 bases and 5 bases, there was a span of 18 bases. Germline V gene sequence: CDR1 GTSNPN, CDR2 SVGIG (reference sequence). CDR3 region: CARREGPSYGYTF. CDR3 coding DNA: TGTGCCCGGCGAGAGGGGCCGTCATATGGCTACACCTTC. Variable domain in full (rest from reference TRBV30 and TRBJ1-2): SQTIHQWPATLVQPVGSPLSLECTVEGTSNPNLYWYRQAAGRGLQLLFYSVGIGQISSEVPQNLSASRPQDRQFILSSKKLLLSDSGFYLCARREGPSYGYTFGSGTRLTVV.

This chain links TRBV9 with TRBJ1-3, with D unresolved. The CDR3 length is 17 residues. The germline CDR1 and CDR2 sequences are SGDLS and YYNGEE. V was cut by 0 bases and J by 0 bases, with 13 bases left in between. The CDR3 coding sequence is TGTGCCAGCAGCGTAGGAACCCTTAAAGACTCTGGAAACACCATATATTTT. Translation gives CASSVGTLKDSGNTIYF. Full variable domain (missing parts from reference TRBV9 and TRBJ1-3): DSGVTQTPKHLITATGQRVTLRCSPRSGDLSVYWYQQSLDQGLQFLIQYYNGEERAKGNILERFSAQQFPDLHSELNLSSLELGDSALYFCASSVGTLKDSGNTIYFGEGSWLTVV.

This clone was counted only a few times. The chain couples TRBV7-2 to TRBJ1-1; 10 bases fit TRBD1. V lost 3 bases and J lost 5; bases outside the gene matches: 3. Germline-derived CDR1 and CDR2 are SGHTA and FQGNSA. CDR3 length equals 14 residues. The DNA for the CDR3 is TGTGCCAGCAGCTTGGGACAGGGGAGGACTGAAGCTTTCTTT. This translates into CASSLGQGRTEAFF.

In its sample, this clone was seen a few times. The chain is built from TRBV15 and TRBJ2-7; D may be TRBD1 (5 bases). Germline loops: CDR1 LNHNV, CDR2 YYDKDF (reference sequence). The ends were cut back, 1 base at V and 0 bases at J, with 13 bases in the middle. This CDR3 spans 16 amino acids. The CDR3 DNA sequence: TGTGCCACCAGCAGAGTAACAGGTCCGGGCTCCTACGAGCAGTACTTC. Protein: CATSRVTGPGSYEQYF.

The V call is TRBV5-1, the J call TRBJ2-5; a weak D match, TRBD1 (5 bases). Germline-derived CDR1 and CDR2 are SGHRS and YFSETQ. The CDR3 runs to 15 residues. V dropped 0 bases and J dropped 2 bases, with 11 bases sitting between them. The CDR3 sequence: CASSLAGRGQETQYF. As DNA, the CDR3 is TGCGCCAGCAGCTTGGCCGGTAGGGGACAAGAGACCCAGTACTTC.